Shown below are 30 T cell receptor beta chains from a single sample sequenced in a study of T cells in Graves' hyperthyroidism and ophthalmopathy. Amplification of TCR beta CDR3 regions was performed using RNA transcripts as template. HTBI primers were used for first-round RT-PCR of the TCR CDR3. TCRdb reprocessed the multiplex PCR reads via MiXCR and lists one record per CDR3 protein. The repertoire holds approximately 560,000 distinct CDR3 sequences, with approximately 14% as singletons. The sample was blood. These receptor sequences come from a woman in her twenties or thirties with Graves' hyperthyroidism.

V is TRBV7-6 and J is TRBJ1-3; maybe TRBD1 (5 bases). V gave up 1 base and J gave up 0 bases, with 13 bases separating them. CDR3 size: 17 residues. Germline loops: CDR1 SGHVS, CDR2 FNYEAQ. The CDR3 here is CASSLVGGPDSGNTIYF. In DNA, the CDR3 is TGTGCCAGCAGCTTAGTCGGGGGTCCCGACTCTGGAAACACCATATATTTT.

This clonotype showed up many times. This chain joins TRBV7-2 and TRBJ2-1; 14 nucleotides line up with TRBD2. The CDR3 runs 17 residues. The V gene's germline CDR1 is SGHTA and CDR2 FQGNSA. Germline trimming cut 3 bases from V and 8 bases from J; bases unmatched to any gene: 9. The CDR3 protein is CASSFSWGTSGSDEQFF. CDR3 in DNA: TGTGCCAGCAGCTTTAGTTGGGGGACTAGCGGGAGCGATGAGCAGTTCTTC. The complete variable domain, with remaining parts taken from reference TRBV7-2 and TRBJ2-1, reads GAGVSQSPSNKVTEKGKDVELRCDPISGHTALYWYRQSLGQGLEFLIYFQGNSAPDKSGLPSDRFSAERTGGSVSTLTIQRTQQEDSAVYLCASSFSWGTSGSDEQFFGPGTRLTVL.

Here the CDR3 reads CASSGGSGMGTDTQYF. The CDR3 DNA sequence: TGTGCCAGCTCTGGAGGGAGCGGTATGGGCACAGATACGCAGTATTTT. This chain connects TRBV19 to TRBJ2-3; possible D gene TRBD2, 6 bases. Deletions cut 9 bases from V and 1 base from J, with 20 bases between. Per germline, CDR1 LNHDA and CDR2 SQIVND (reference sequence). The CDR3 has 16 residues.

This clonotype came up a few times. The V call is TRBV30, the J call TRBJ1-2; D call uncertain. CDR1 is GTSNPN, CDR2 SVGIG, per germline (reference sequence). CDR3 length: 13 residues. Trimming shortened V by 0 bases and J by 2 bases, and 7 bases separated the two germline ends. The CDR3 spells CAWSVGLNYGYTF. The CDR3 nucleotides read TGTGCCTGGAGTGTGGGTTTAAACTATGGCTACACCTTC.

The chain is built from TRBV7-2 and TRBJ2-2; D is unclear. CDR1 and CDR2 (germline): SGHTA, FQGNSA. V lost 0 bases and J 4 bases, leaving 12 bases between the germline ends. The CDR3 spans 16 residues. CDR3 in DNA: TGTGCCAGCAGCTTAGCAGCACCCCCGGGCACCGGGGAGCTGTTTTTT. It codes for CASSLAAPPGTGELFF.

This clonotype has only one observation. This chain links TRBV7-8 with TRBJ2-7, with D tentatively TRBD1 or TRBD2 (5 bases each). V was trimmed by 5 bases and J by 2 bases, leaving 13 bases between them. This CDR3 contains 14 residues. Germline assignment: CDR1 SGHVS and CDR2 FQNEAQ. CDR3 amino acids: CASSARDATYEQYF. Written as DNA, the CDR3 is TGTGCCAGCAGCGCCCGGGACGCAACCTACGAGCAGTACTTC.

This clonotype has at least ten counts. At one end, the junction sequence differs from germline, possibly due to a read error. The chain has TRBV7-7 and TRBJ2-5, with a weak D call TRBD2 (5 bases). The CDR3 loop spans 16 amino acids. Germline CDR1 is SSHAT and CDR2 is FNYEAQ (reference sequence). The CDR3 region has the DNA TGTGCTAGCAGCTTAGCCCCGGGATCAAGGGCAGAGACCCAGTACTTC. Protein sequence: CASSLAPGSRAETQYF.

This rearrangement joins TRBV19 to TRBJ2-7; D perhaps matches TRBD2 (7 bases). CDR1 and CDR2 (germline): LNHDA, SQIVND (reference sequence). V gave up 6 bases and J gave up 6 bases, with 21 bases separating them. The CDR3 is 15 amino acids. DNA for the CDR3: TGTGCCAGTAGCCCCCCGGGGGGCGCACTCCCCGAGCAGTACTTC. Encoded protein: CASSPPGGALPEQYF. The variable domain in full, completed from reference TRBV19 and TRBJ2-7, reads DGGITQSPKYLFRKEGQNVTLSCEQNLNHDAMYWYRQDPGQGLRLIYYSQIVNDFQKGDIAEGYSVSREKKESFPLTVTSAQKNPTAFYLCASSPPGGALPEQYFGPGTRLTVT.

This clonotype appeared a few times. The CDR3 region is CASSATTSSDTQYF. As DNA, the CDR3 is TGTGCCAGCAGCGCGACGACTAGCTCAGATACGCAGTATTTT. V and J are TRBV9 and TRBJ2-3, with TRBD2 matching over 7 bases. Germline V gene lookup returns CDR1 SGDLS and CDR2 YYNGEE. J lost 4 bases, V lost 3 bases, and 5 bases had no gene match. CDR3 size: 14 residues.

This clonotype showed up just a few times. This chain links TRBV27 with TRBJ2-1, with TRBD2 matching over 12 bases. Looked up from germline, CDR1 is MNHEY and CDR2 is SMNVEV (reference sequence). The CDR3 consists of 18 residues. The V gene end was trimmed by 2 bases and the J gene end by 2 bases; junction bases not matched to a gene: 7. CDR3 nucleotides: TGTGCCAGCAGTTTAGTGCTAGCGGGGGGGGGGACCTACAATGAGCAGTTCTTC. Protein: CASSLVLAGGGTYNEQFF.

This clonotype was recorded at least ten times. J is TRBJ1-6 and V is TRBV20-1; 7 bases align to TRBD1. The trim removed 0 bases at V and 9 bases at J, leaving 8 bases unmatched. The CDR3 totals 15 residues. Germline V gene lookup returns CDR1 DFQATT and CDR2 SNEGSKA (reference sequence). CDR3 in DNA: TGCAGTGCTAGAGACCAGACAGGGCCTACTTCACCCCTCCACTTT. This codes for CSARDQTGPTSPLHF.

Comments on this clonotype: This sequence may be a read error, since a much larger clone differs from it by one base. The chain recombines TRBV28 with TRBJ2-7; unclear D gene. The CDR3 contains 13 residues. Germline V gives CDR1 MDHEN, CDR2 SYDVKM. Trimming left V 7 bases short and J 2 bases short, with 12 bases between. In nucleotides, the CDR3 is TGTGCCAGCACCAACGGACCGCCCTACGAGCAGTACTTC. The encoded protein is CASTNGPPYEQYF.

This clonotype was recorded at least ten times. The chain joins TRBV2 to TRBJ2-3; weak D call: TRBD1 (6 bases). The V gene's germline CDR1 is SNHLY and CDR2 FYNNEI. Trimming shortened V by 7 bases and J by 5 bases, and 19 bases separated the two germline ends. The CDR3 loop spans 15 amino acids. The CDR3 bases are TGTGCCAGCACTGGGGACACCTCACAGCAAGATACGCAGTATTTT. Translated, it gives CASTGDTSQQDTQYF.

This clonotype was recorded at least ten times. The gene calls are TRBV12-3 or TRBV12-4 and TRBJ2-7, with TRBD1 matching 9 bases. The CDR3 contains 13 residues. V shed 10 bases, J shed 5 bases, and the junction held 9 bases outside the gene matches. The DNA for the CDR3 is TGTGCCACAGGGGGGACAGGGTTCAACGAGCAGTACTTC. The encoded protein is CATGGTGFNEQYF.

This clonotype came up a few times. V gene TRBV2 combines with J gene TRBJ2-2, with a possible D match to TRBD2 (5 bases). V lost 8 bases and J lost 13, with 17 bases in between. Germline CDR1 is SNHLY and CDR2 is FYNNEI. The CDR3 loop spans 12 amino acids. CDR3 sequence reads: CASGTGLPGLFF. The CDR3 DNA follows: TGTGCCAGCGGAACTGGACTCCCGGGGCTGTTTTTT.

This clonotype was counted many times. The chain recombines TRBV11-2 with TRBJ1-1; D call uncertain. Trimming shortened V by 5 bases and J by 6 bases, and 13 bases separated the two germline ends. The CDR3 is 13 residues long. Per the germline V gene, CDR1 is SGHAT and CDR2 is FQNNGV. The CDR3 coding sequence is TGTGCCAGCAGCATAGGACTTCGCGCTGAAGCTTTCTTT. This sequence encodes CASSIGLRAEAFF. Full variable domain (outside the CDR3, taken from reference TRBV11-2 and TRBJ1-1): EAGVAQSPRYKIIEKRQSVAFWCNPISGHATLYWYQQILGQGPKLLIQFQNNGVVDDSQLPKDRFSAERLKGVDSTLKIQPAKLEDSAVYLCASSIGLRAEAFFGQGTRLTVV.

This clonotype was picked up a small number of times. This chain joins TRBV18 and TRBJ1-2; no clear D gene. Looked up from germline, CDR1 is KGHSH and CDR2 is LQKENI. V lost 0 bases and J lost 7, with 12 bases in between. The CDR3 covers 14 residues. The CDR3 protein is CASSPPAAHGGYTF. The CDR3 DNA sequence: TGTGCCAGCTCACCACCCGCGGCGCACGGTGGCTACACCTTC.

The rearrangement links TRBV7-2 to TRBJ2-2; 7 nucleotides align to TRBD1. Germline CDR1 reads SGHTA; CDR2 reads FQGNSA. The CDR3 runs to 17 residues. J lost 4 bases, V lost 1 base, and 9 bases had no gene match. CDR3 sequence: CASSLDQAGGTTGELFF. DNA of the CDR3: TGTGCCAGCAGCTTAGATCAGGCAGGGGGTACCACCGGGGAGCTGTTTTTT.

The chain carries TRBV3-1 and TRBJ2-1; D remains ambiguous. The CDR3 covers 15 residues. Germline CDR1 and CDR2: LGHDT and YNNKEL (reference sequence). V gave up 4 bases and J gave up 5 bases, with 15 bases separating them. DNA for the CDR3: TGTGCCAGCAGCCTAGACGGAGCCCCCCACAATGAGCAGTTCTTC. The encoded protein is CASSLDGAPHNEQFF.

The chain has TRBV28 and TRBJ2-4; no reliable D call. The CDR3 consists of 15 residues. V lost 6 bases and J 4 bases, leaving 16 bases between the germline ends. In germline, CDR1 is MDHEN, CDR2 SYDVKM. CDR3 sequence (DNA): TGTGCCAGCAGGGCTCCGGAACTACCTAAAAACATTCAGTACTTC. This sequence encodes CASRAPELPKNIQYF.

This clonotype was seen many times. The CDR3 DNA reads as TGCAGTGCTAGTTGGTCCAGGGCTGACACAGATACGCAGTATTTT. It specifies CSASWSRADTDTQYF. This chain uses TRBV20-1 with TRBJ2-3; TRBD1 might be the D (5 bases). Trimming stripped 3 bases from V and 2 bases from J, with 15 bases between. The CDR3 consists of 15 residues. Germline V gene lookup returns CDR1 DFQATT and CDR2 SNEGSKA (reference sequence).

This clonotype came up a few times. The chain combines TRBV19 with TRBJ2-7; D gene ambiguous. V shed 5 bases and J shed 2 bases, with 13 bases lying between them. CDR3 length equals 14 residues. Germline-derived CDR1 and CDR2 are LNHDA and SQIVND (reference sequence). CDR3 DNA sequence: TGTGCCAGTAGTCTTGACCACAAGACCTACGAGCAGTACTTC. Residues: CASSLDHKTYEQYF. Filled out from reference TRBV19 and TRBJ2-7, the complete variable domain reads DGGITQSPKYLFRKEGQNVTLSCEQNLNHDAMYWYRQDPGQGLRLIYYSQIVNDFQKGDIAEGYSVSREKKESFPLTVTSAQKNPTAFYLCASSLDHKTYEQYFGPGTRLTVT.

This clonotype was picked up a small number of times. V and J are TRBV5-8 and TRBJ2-3, with TRBD2 matching over 12 bases. V shed 0 bases and J 4 bases; nucleotides not matched to a gene: 6. Looked up from germline, CDR1 is SGHTS and CDR2 is YDEGEE. The CDR3 loop spans 17 amino acids. The DNA of the CDR3 is TGTGCCAGCAGCTTGGCCCTCGGACTAGCGGGATCAGATACGCAGTATTTT. Translated, it gives CASSLALGLAGSDTQYF.

A few counts support this clonotype. The chain carries TRBV6-1 and TRBJ2-2, with a weak D call TRBD2 (6 bases). V was trimmed by 6 bases and J by 7 bases, leaving 18 bases between them. CDR3 length: 15 residues. CDR1 and CDR2 (germline): MNHNS, SASEGT. CDR3 in amino acids: CASSQSEGHNGELFF. The CDR3 DNA is TGTGCCAGCAGCCAGTCGGAGGGCCATAACGGGGAGCTGTTTTTT.

The CDR3 reads CANRAAGRDEQYF. In DNA, the CDR3 is TGTGCCAATCGGGCAGCGGGAAGGGACGAGCAGTACTTC. The chain couples TRBV28 to TRBJ2-7, with 7 bases aligning to TRBD2. CDR3 length: 13 residues. Germline CDR1 reads MDHEN; CDR2 reads SYDVKM. V gave up 10 bases and J gave up 5 bases; unmatched junction bases: 11.

CDR3 nucleotides: TGTGCCAGCAGCTTCACTTATCGGGGGGAAAACATTCAGTACTTC. Its protein product is CASSFTYRGENIQYF. The chain combines TRBV7-2 with TRBJ2-4; 7 bases are shared with TRBD2. J gave up 5 bases and V 3 bases, and 7 bases lay outside the gene matches. Germline V lookup: CDR1 SGHTA, CDR2 FQGNSA. The CDR3 loop spans 15 amino acids.

At least ten counts were recorded for this clonotype. The chain has TRBV7-9 and TRBJ2-5; D is unresolved. Germline values: CDR1 SEHNR, CDR2 FQNEAQ (reference sequence). This CDR3 has 13 residues. Trimming took off 3 bases at V and 5 bases at J, with 10 bases between the two ends. The CDR3, as DNA: TGTGCCAGCAGCTTCAGCGTAACGGAGACCCAGTACTTC. It codes for CASSFSVTETQYF.

This clonotype was counted a few times. This chain uses TRBV10-3 with TRBJ1-1; 8 bases line up with TRBD1. The J segment lost 0 bases and the V segment lost 2 bases, leaving 2 bases of the junction unmatched. The length of the CDR3 is 15 residues. The germline gives CDR1 ENHRY, CDR2 SYGVKD. Here the CDR3 reads CAISERTGMNTEAFF. The CDR3 nucleotides are TGTGCCATCAGTGAGAGGACAGGGATGAACACTGAAGCTTTCTTT.

The table lists this clonotype with many counts. V gene TRBV20-1 combines with J gene TRBJ2-7; D remains ambiguous. Between the trimmed V and J ends, which lost 0 bases and 4 bases, there was a span of 10 bases. Germline V gives CDR1 DFQATT, CDR2 SNEGSKA (reference sequence). CDR3 length: 13 residues. CDR3 sequence (DNA): TGCAGTGCTAGAGATTCCTCGGAGTACGAGCAGTACTTC. It yields the protein CSARDSSEYEQYF.

The J gene is TRBJ2-5, the V gene TRBV7-9; 8 nucleotides match TRBD2. Germline V gives CDR1 SEHNR, CDR2 FQNEAQ (reference sequence). CDR3 length equals 19 residues. The junction had 17 bases not matched to a gene; V was cut back by 4 bases and J by 1 base. The CDR3 loop is CASSSLRLARNTVQETQYF. CDR3 sequence (DNA): TGTGCCAGCAGCTCCCTCAGACTAGCGCGCAATACTGTCCAAGAGACCCAGTACTTC.